This TCR beta chain was sequenced in a study of shared clonotypes between healthy human individuals. General observations from the study: Rarefaction showed sorted-subset sequencing was incomplete despite large depth.

On this clone itself: Its antigen is undetermined.

Profiling relied on immunoSEQ multiplex PCR, and the TCRdb table lists in-frame clones only, not all of them. The repertoire holds hundreds of thousands of clones, with around 78% as singletons. It was into CD45RA+ naive and CD45RA-negative memory subsets that the CD4+ cells were split. The material sequenced was memory CD4+ T cells sorted from blood. Described subset: CD45RA-negative fraction. The source of this sequence is a woman in her thirties in good health.

CDR3 coding DNA: TGTGCCAGCAGTGAGCATAGCTTTAGGGGCACCTACAATGAGCAGTTCTTC. Translated, it gives CASSEHSFRGTYNEQFF. The rearrangement joins TRBV6-1 to TRBJ2-1, with TRBD1 as a possible D gene (5 bases). The germline CDR1 and CDR2 sequences are MNHNS and SASEGT. Trimming removed 3 bases from V and 2 bases from J, with 17 bases in between. This CDR3 is built from 17 residues.